This TCR beta chain was documented in a study of response to subunit inactivated influenza vaccine. Overall study findings and caveats: Authors suggested few new T cells are recruited by each seasonal influenza vaccination.

The CDR3 is made up of 15 amino acids. The J segment lost 0 bases and the V segment lost 5 bases, leaving 4 bases of the junction unmatched. In its sample, this clonotype was seen a few times. Its antigen remains unknown. TCRdb re-called the RT-PCR reads with MiXCR, one entry per CDR3 protein. Found here are 500,000 to 600,000 distinct CDR3 sequences, 12% to 15% of them singletons; the top ten hold approximately 10%. The source is a man aged 45-65 years who received an inactivated influenza vaccine. The specimen comprised PBMCs from blood, sampled 11 to 12 days after vaccination. The chain recombines TRBV12-3 or TRBV12-4 with TRBJ1-1; 9 positions agree with TRBD1. The CDR3 loop is CASSPDRGVNTEAFF. CDR3 coding DNA: TGTGCCAGCAGTCCTGACAGGGGGGTGAACACTGAAGCTTTCTTT.